The sample holds a few counts of the clone carrying this T cell receptor beta chain. Its target is unknown. Assay used: immunoSEQ multiplex PCR; TCRdb lists only in-frame clones, some missing. This table holds over 250,000 clones, 70% to 90% found once. The data originate from a study of cytomegalovirus exposure and HLA in healthy donors. Germline loops: CDR1 MNHNS, CDR2 SASEGT. The CDR3 covers 15 residues. V lost 2 bases and J 0 bases, leaving 11 bases between the germline ends. General study points: The listing of roughly 160 TCR beta chains classed them as cytomegalovirus-associated. The classifier reportedly diagnosed cytomegalovirus status with high sensitivity and specificity.

The chain employs TRBV6-1 and TRBJ2-7, with a possible D match to TRBD2 (6 bases). The TCR sequence derives from a woman aged 18-35 years in good health and CMV-seronegative. Sample: PBMCs. CDR3 sequence reads: CASSEMGTRSYEQYF. CDR3 nucleotide sequence: TGTGCCAGCAGTGAAATGGGGACTCGCTCCTACGAGCAGTACTTC.